Sequencing of this T cell receptor (beta chain) was carried out in a study of blood T cell repertoires in COVID-19. This clone was found once. The germline V gene has CDR1 SQVTM and CDR2 ANQGSEA. This CDR3 contains 13 residues. Trimming shortened V by 3 bases and J by 6 bases, and 13 bases separated the two germline ends. Data came from immunoSEQ multiplex PCR; TCRdb stores just in-frame clones and leaves some out. The repertoire has tens of thousands of clones, roughly nine tenths of them found once; the top ten carry around a fifth. The TCR comes from a man aged 65 to 85 with acute or convalescent COVID-19. This rearrangement joins TRBV29-1 to TRBJ2-3, with D possibly matching TRBD1 (6 bases). The sequencing input was peripheral blood. CDR3 DNA sequence: TGCAGCGTTGATCGGCAGGGGAGTGATACGCAGTATTTT. This translates into CSVDRQGSDTQYF.